These 16 T cell receptor beta chains were all obtained from the same sample, sequenced in a study of shared clonotypes between healthy human individuals. Only in-frame clones appear in the TCRdb table, and some are missing; sequencing was by immunoSEQ multiplex PCR. The data contain about 1.1 million clones, 70% to 85% of them singletons. Source material: memory CD4+ T cells from PBMCs. Described subset: CD45RA-negative fraction. These receptors were collected from a man younger than 35 in good health. Some clones in this sample may be carry-over from other donors' samples.

This chain uses TRBV7-9 with TRBJ2-3; possibly TRBD2 for D (5 bases). There are 13 residues in the CDR3. The germline CDR1 and CDR2 sequences are SEHNR and FQNEAQ (reference sequence). V shed 3 bases and J shed 9 bases, with 13 bases lying between them. The CDR3 DNA reads as TGTGCCAGCAGCTTTGGACTGGGCGAAACGCAGTATTTT. Translated: CASSFGLGETQYF. Using reference TRBV7-9 and TRBJ2-3 for the parts outside the CDR3, the full variable domain is DTGVSQNPRHKITKRGQNVTFRCDPISEHNRLYWYRQTLGQGPEFLTYFQNEAQLEKSRLLSDRFSAERPKGSFSTLEIQRTEQGDSAMYLCASSFGLGETQYFGPGTRLTVL.

This CDR3 is CASSYDEGGVGHPAFF. The CDR3 nucleotides are TGTGCCAGCAGTTACGATGAGGGGGGTGTGGGACATCCAGCTTTCTTT. This chain uses TRBV28 with TRBJ1-1; the D gene is possibly TRBD1 (6 bases). The CDR3 sequence is 16 residues long. Between the trimmed V and J ends, which lost 4 bases and 10 bases, there was a span of 25 bases. The V gene's germline CDR1 is MDHEN and CDR2 SYDVKM.

A single count supports this clone. J is TRBJ2-3 and V is TRBV7-9; TRBD1 matches at 7 bases. The CDR3 extends over 15 amino acids. From germline, CDR1 is SEHNR and CDR2 FQNEAQ (reference sequence). V gave up 5 bases and J gave up 0 bases; unmatched junction bases: 5. The CDR3 reads CASSKRQGSTDTQYF. CDR3 sequence (DNA): TGTGCCAGCAGCAAGAGACAGGGAAGCACAGATACGCAGTATTTT.

Of note for this clone: Other DNA sequences from this sample encode an identical CDR3 as well. The chain links TRBV5-6 to TRBJ2-7; 7 bases are a match to TRBD2. Germline CDR1 and CDR2: SGHDT and YYEEEE. This CDR3 comprises 14 residues. After removal of 0 bases from V and 4 bases from J, the junction contained 4 bases not matched to a gene. The CDR3: CASSLGGSGYEQYF. DNA of the CDR3: TGTGCCAGCAGCTTGGGCGGGAGCGGTTACGAGCAGTACTTC.

V is TRBV5-4 and J is TRBJ1-3; D perhaps matches TRBD1 (6 bases). Germline V CDR1 and CDR2: SGHNT, YYREEE (reference sequence). The V end was cut by 4 bases, the J end by 2 bases, with 13 bases between. The CDR3 is 15 residues long. The DNA of the CDR3 is TGTGCCAGCAGCCCGGACAGACTGGCTGGAAACACCATATATTTT. Amino acid sequence: CASSPDRLAGNTIYF.

The chain joins TRBV2 to TRBJ1-1; D uncertain. V lost 11 bases and J lost 1, with 14 bases in between. The germline CDR1 and CDR2 sequences are SNHLY and FYNNEI. There are 13 residues in the CDR3. The CDR3 sequence: CACAASTNTEAFF. Here the CDR3 DNA reads TGTGCCTGCGCGGCCAGCACGAACACTGAAGCTTTCTTT.

The V gene is TRBV30, the J gene TRBJ1-1; D gene uncertain. The CDR3 has 13 amino acids. Germline CDR1 GTSNPN, CDR2 SVGIG (reference sequence). Trimming removed 3 bases at V and 7 bases at J, with 15 bases between. In nucleotides, the CDR3 is TGTGCCTGGAGACGACCCCCGCGGGATGAAGCTTTCTTT. Protein product: CAWRRPPRDEAFF.

This chain uses TRBV4-1 with TRBJ1-3; D not resolved. The germline CDR1 and CDR2 sequences are MGHRA and YSYEKL. Deletions cut 3 bases from V and 4 bases from J, with 10 bases between. The CDR3 is 14 residues long. This chain's CDR3 is CASSHGLAGNTIYF. CDR3 DNA sequence: TGCGCCAGCAGCCACGGGCTGGCCGGAAACACCATATATTTT.

This clone showed up just a few times. CDR3 DNA sequence: TGCGCCAGCAGCTCGGGACGCTCCTCTGGGGCCAACGTCCTGACTTTC. Encoded protein: CASSSGRSSGANVLTF. The rearrangement links TRBV5-1 to TRBJ2-6; D possibly uses TRBD1 or TRBD2 (5 bases each). V was shortened by 3 bases and J by 0 bases, with 10 bases between the two germline ends. Germline assignment: CDR1 SGHRS and CDR2 YFSETQ. This CDR3 is 16 amino acids long.

This clone was picked up a small number of times. The chain links TRBV2 to TRBJ1-5; the D is unclear. The CDR3 covers 17 residues. V lost 6 bases and J lost 1, with 19 bases in between. Germline assignment: CDR1 SNHLY and CDR2 FYNNEI. The CDR3 nucleotides are TGTGCCAGCAGACTAGACCGCCTTACTCTGAGCAATCAGCCCCAGCATTTT. Translated, it gives CASRLDRLTLSNQPQHF.

About this clone: This may arise from a read error, as a much more abundant clone is one base away. V gene TRBV11-2 combines with J gene TRBJ1-2; D gene uncertain. The germline gives CDR1 SGHAT, CDR2 FQNNGV. The CDR3 sequence is 13 residues long. CDR3 protein: CARSSAVNYGYTF. DNA of the CDR3: TGTGCCCGCAGCTCAGCTGTAAACTATGGCTACACCTTC. Combining the CDR3 with reference TRBV11-2 and TRBJ1-2 gives the whole variable domain EAGVAQSPRYKIIEKRQSVAFWCNPISGHATLYWYQQILGQGPKLLIQFQNNGVVDDSQLPKDRFSAERLKGVDSTLKIQPAKLEDSAVYLCARSSAVNYGYTFGSGTRLTVV.

J is TRBJ2-3 and V is TRBV5-6; perhaps TRBD1 as D (6 bases). The CDR3 contains 17 residues. V was pared by 3 bases and J by 2 bases, with 19 bases between. The germline gives CDR1 SGHDT, CDR2 YYEEEE. As DNA, the CDR3 is TGTGCCAGCAGCTACGACCCGGGAACAGGGCACACAGATACGCAGTATTTT. It specifies CASSYDPGTGHTDTQYF.

This clone turned up a few times. J is TRBJ1-3 and V is TRBV2, with 7 bases matching TRBD1. With 6 bases clipped from V and 0 bases from J, the junction kept 5 bases outside the gene matches. The length of the CDR3 is 15 residues. CDR1 SNHLY and CDR2 FYNNEI come from the germline V gene. In DNA, the CDR3 is TGTGCCAGCAGCGCACAGGGGAGCTCTGGAAACACCATATATTTT. Protein product: CASSAQGSSGNTIYF.

The chain carries TRBV28 and TRBJ1-5; the D gene is possibly TRBD1 (6 bases). V shed 11 bases and J shed 4 bases, with 21 bases lying between them. This CDR3 has 15 residues. CDR1 and CDR2 from the germline V gene are MDHEN and SYDVKM. The DNA for the CDR3 is TGTGCCGGAGCCCGGGGGGGCGGCCTAAATCAGCCCCAGCATTTT. It specifies CAGARGGGLNQPQHF.

V usage is TRBV28 and J usage is TRBJ2-2; 8 bases map to TRBD1. The length of the CDR3 is 15 residues. Trimming took 6 bases from V and 4 from J; bases not matched to a gene: 7. Germline-derived CDR1 and CDR2 are MDHEN and SYDVKM. This CDR3 is CASRAGTGPTGELFF. CDR3 in DNA: TGTGCCAGCAGGGCCGGGACAGGACCCACCGGGGAGCTGTTTTTT.

V usage is TRBV5-6 and J usage is TRBJ2-7; 7 bases map to TRBD1. This CDR3 comprises 15 residues. The trim removed 3 bases at V and 2 bases at J, leaving 8 bases unmatched. Germline V CDR1 and CDR2: SGHDT, YYEEEE. CDR3 nucleotide sequence: TGTGCCAGCAGCTCCCTGGGACAGCCAACCTACGAGCAGTACTTC. Translation: CASSSLGQPTYEQYF.